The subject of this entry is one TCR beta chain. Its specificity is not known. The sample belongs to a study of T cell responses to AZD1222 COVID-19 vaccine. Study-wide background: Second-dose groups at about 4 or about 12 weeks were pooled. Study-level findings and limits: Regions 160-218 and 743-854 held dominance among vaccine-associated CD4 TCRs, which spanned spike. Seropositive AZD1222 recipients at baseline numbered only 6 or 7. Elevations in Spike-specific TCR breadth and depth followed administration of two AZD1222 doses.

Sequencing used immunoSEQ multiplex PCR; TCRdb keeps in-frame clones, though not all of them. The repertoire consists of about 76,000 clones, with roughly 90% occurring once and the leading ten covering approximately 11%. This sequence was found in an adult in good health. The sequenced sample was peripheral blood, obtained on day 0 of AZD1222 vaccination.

Here the CDR3 reads CASSLGAYEQYF. CDR3 sequence (DNA): TGCGCCAGCAGCTTGGGAGCCTACGAGCAGTACTTC. V is TRBV5-1 and J is TRBJ2-7; D gene ambiguous. The CDR3 spans 12 residues. The ends were cut back, 0 bases at V and 2 bases at J, with 3 bases in the middle. The V gene's germline CDR1 is SGHRS and CDR2 YFSETQ.